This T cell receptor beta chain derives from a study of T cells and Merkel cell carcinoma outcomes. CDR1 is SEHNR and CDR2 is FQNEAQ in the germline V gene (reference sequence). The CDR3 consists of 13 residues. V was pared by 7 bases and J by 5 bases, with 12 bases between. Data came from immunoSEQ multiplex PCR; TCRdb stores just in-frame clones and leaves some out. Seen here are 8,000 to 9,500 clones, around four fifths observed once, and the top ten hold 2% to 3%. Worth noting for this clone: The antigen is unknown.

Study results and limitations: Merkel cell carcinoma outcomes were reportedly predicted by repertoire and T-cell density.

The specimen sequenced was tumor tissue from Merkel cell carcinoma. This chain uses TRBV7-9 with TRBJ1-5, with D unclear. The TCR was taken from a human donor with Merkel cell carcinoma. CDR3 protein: CASTSGWDQPQHF. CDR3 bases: TGTGCCAGCACCTCCGGCTGGGATCAGCCCCAGCATTTT.